This T cell receptor beta chain derives from a study of cytomegalovirus exposure and HLA in healthy donors. The study, taken as a whole, reports: Later analysis associated a missense DCLRE1C variant with TCR beta V- and J-gene trimming. Presence/absence analysis assumed near-uniform sequencing depth across donors.

Regarding this clone: No antigen is known for it.

V was clipped by 3 bases and J by 6 bases; unmatched bases: 7. CDR1 is SGHTA and CDR2 is FQGTGA in the germline V gene. The CDR3 covers 15 residues. PCR was performed using 60 Vbeta and 13 Jbeta primers. The assay was immunoSEQ multiplex PCR, and TCRdb's table has in-frame clones only and misses some. The top ten hold 1.5% to 2% of the sample, which has 170,000 or so clones, 77% seen once. This TCR derives from a woman in her twenties or thirties in good health and CMV-seronegative. The sequenced sample was PBMCs. The chain links TRBV7-3 to TRBJ2-1; 8 bases match TRBD1. The DNA for the CDR3 is TGTGCCAGCAGCTTCCCAGGGGGCGCGTTCAATGAGCAGTTCTTC. This codes for CASSFPGGAFNEQFF.